This entry features one T cell receptor beta chain sequence. This sample is part of a study of blood T cell repertoires in COVID-19. V lost 5 bases and J lost 6, with 13 bases in between. CDR1 and CDR2 from the germline V gene are SNHLY and FYNNEI. This CDR3 has 13 residues. Profiled with immunoSEQ multiplex PCR; TCRdb holds only in-frame clones, not every one. The sample shows roughly 140,000 clones, about 85% of them seen only once. Source material: peripheral blood. The chain carries TRBV2 and TRBJ1-2, with D maybe TRBD1 (6 bases). The receptor was isolated from a woman in her 70s with acute or convalescent COVID-19. The CDR3 spells CASSPPKGDGYTF. CDR3 coding DNA: TGTGCCAGCAGTCCCCCCAAGGGGGATGGCTACACCTTC.